The 13 T cell receptor beta chains listed next were all sequenced from one sample in a study of human T cells and chemical hapten exposure. TCRdb re-derived calls from the RACE reads in MiXCR, one entry per CDR3 protein. Among roughly 360,000 distinct CDR3 sequences listed, more than 4.5% were seen once. The time point: patch test 1, 2 weeks after DPC sensitization. Described treatment: therapeutic diphenylcyclopropenone sensitization with weekly scalp DPC. The material was whole blood, obtained in connection with sensitization to the hapten diphenylcyclopropenone (DPC). These receptors came from a woman aged 45-60 years with alopecia areata. Some clones in this sample may be carry-over from other donors' samples.

This clonotype was picked up many times. The rearrangement uses TRBV15 and TRBJ1-5, with 7 bases that match TRBD1. CDR3 length: 12 amino acids. In germline, CDR1 is LNHNV, CDR2 YYDKDF (reference sequence). The V segment lost 5 bases and the J segment 7 bases; nucleotides outside the gene matches: 2. In DNA, the CDR3 is TGTGCCACCAGCGGGGACAGCCAGCCCCAGCATTTT. Protein: CATSGDSQPQHF.

This clonotype occurred a few times. V is TRBV29-1 and J is TRBJ1-2; 7 bases are a match to TRBD1. Losses at the gene ends were 7 bases for V and 4 bases for J; bases not matched to a gene: 15. The germline V gene has CDR1 SQVTM and CDR2 ANQGSEA. The CDR3 totals 15 residues. For the CDR3, the DNA is TGCAGCGACTTCTTCTTCGGACAGGAAGCCTATGGCTACACCTTC. This gives the protein CSDFFFGQEAYGYTF.

This clonotype was seen a handful of times. The chain employs TRBV9 and TRBJ2-2; TRBD1 matches 12 bases. The CDR3 sequence is 19 residues long. Germline V gene lookup returns CDR1 SGDLS and CDR2 YYNGEE. V lost 4 bases to trimming and J lost 4 bases; unmatched junction nucleotides: 14. The CDR3 protein is CASSRSGTGGAYGTGELFF. In DNA, the CDR3 is TGTGCCAGCAGCAGATCCGGGACAGGGGGCGCCTATGGCACCGGGGAGCTGTTTTTT.

The chain carries TRBV4-3 and TRBJ2-3; 7 nucleotides align to TRBD2. This CDR3 spans 16 amino acids. Trimming at V came to 3 bases and at J to 6 bases, leaving 12 bases not matched to a gene. Per the germline V gene, CDR1 is LGHNA and CDR2 is YSLEER. The DNA of the CDR3 is TGCGCCAGCAGCCACACCGGGGAGGGTATTCGGGATACGCAGTATTTT. Protein sequence: CASSHTGEGIRDTQYF.

The chain carries TRBV5-1 and TRBJ2-7, with TRBD2 matching over 15 bases. With 4 bases clipped from V and 4 bases from J, the junction kept 3 bases outside the gene matches. The CDR3 length is 15 residues. The germline CDR1 and CDR2 sequences are SGHRS and YFSETQ. For the CDR3, the DNA is TGCGCCAGCAGCCCCGGACTAGCGGGAGGGTACGAGCAGTACTTC. Residues: CASSPGLAGGYEQYF. Full variable domain (missing parts from reference TRBV5-1 and TRBJ2-7): KAGVTQTPRYLIKTRGQQVTLSCSPISGHRSVSWYQQTPGQGLQFLFEYFSETQRNKGNFPGRFSGRQFSNSRSEMNVSTLELGDSALYLCASSPGLAGGYEQYFGPGTRLTVT.

The genes are TRBV6-1 and TRBJ2-6, with TRBD2 matching 11 bases. CDR3 length: 19 residues. The germline V gene has CDR1 MNHNS and CDR2 SASEGT. Trimming removed 10 bases from V and 4 bases from J; junction bases left unmatched: 18. The chain's CDR3 is CATQPVTSGNSYGANVLTF. CDR3 nucleotide sequence: TGTGCCACCCAACCCGTGACTAGCGGGAACTCTTACGGGGCCAACGTCCTGACTTTC.

This clonotype appeared many times. This chain uses TRBV7-2 with TRBJ2-5, with 13 positions matching TRBD2. This CDR3 contains 20 residues. The germline CDR1 and CDR2 sequences are SGHTA and FQGNSA. J gave up 3 bases and V 0 bases, and 13 bases lay outside the gene matches. DNA for the CDR3: TGTGCCAGCAGCTTAGCCCCCCTACTAGCGGGAGGGCCGGGAGAAGAGACCCAGTACTTC. As protein: CASSLAPLLAGGPGEETQYF.

In this sample, this clonotype turned up many times. The V and J genes are TRBV12-3 or TRBV12-4 and TRBJ1-1; D not certain. This CDR3 comprises 13 residues. Trimming cost V 5 bases and J 10 bases, with 17 bases left between them. DNA of the CDR3: TGTGCCAGCAGTGGCCCCTCGGTAAGGGTAGCTTTCTTT. Translation gives CASSGPSVRVAFF.

In its sample, this clonotype was seen many times. The chain combines TRBV6-2 or TRBV6-3 with TRBJ2-1; 7 nucleotides agree with TRBD2. Germline loops: CDR1 MNHEY, CDR2 SVGEGT. Trimming at V came to 7 bases and at J to 4 bases, leaving 7 bases not matched to a gene. The CDR3 totals 14 residues. DNA for the CDR3: TGTGCCAGCACTATCAAGCGGGGATACAATGAGCAGTTCTTC. Its protein product is CASTIKRGYNEQFF.

The chain carries TRBV15 and TRBJ2-1; 9 bases fit TRBD1. The germline gives CDR1 LNHNV, CDR2 YYDKDF (reference sequence). The CDR3 is 15 residues long. The V and J ends lost 5 bases and 4 bases, in that order; junction bases with no gene match: 6. The CDR3 region is CATSLQGARYNEQFF. The DNA for the CDR3 is TGTGCCACCAGCCTACAGGGGGCGCGTTACAATGAGCAGTTCTTC.

This clonotype was detected ten times or more. This sequence joins TRBV28 and TRBJ1-5; D is undetermined. The germline CDR1 and CDR2 sequences are MDHEN and SYDVKM. The V end lost 5 bases, the J end lost 2 bases, and 13 bases lay between the germline ends. The CDR3 spans 15 residues. Written as DNA, the CDR3 is TGTGCCAGCAGTGAGCCCCCAGGAGGCAATCAGCCCCAGCATTTT. It codes for CASSEPPGGNQPQHF.

This clonotype was counted at least ten times. The chain carries TRBV6-2 or TRBV6-3 and TRBJ2-4; D ambiguous. CDR3 size: 13 residues. Germline CDR1 reads MNHEY; CDR2 reads SVGEGT. The V and J ends lost 6 bases and 6 bases respectively, with 12 bases between them. This CDR3 is CASSHDWGNIQYF. CDR3 nucleotides: TGTGCCAGCAGCCACGATTGGGGAAACATTCAGTACTTC.

This clonotype was seen more than once but under ten times. The chain has TRBV5-1 and TRBJ2-7, with D possibly being TRBD1 (6 bases). Germline lookup yields CDR1 SGHRS and CDR2 YFSETQ. Trimming removed 0 bases at V and 2 bases at J, with 12 bases between. CDR3 length equals 15 residues. Here the CDR3 reads CASSLVEQGPYEQYF. Here the CDR3 DNA reads TGCGCCAGCAGCTTGGTCGAACAGGGCCCCTACGAGCAGTACTTC. The complete variable domain, with remaining parts taken from reference TRBV5-1 and TRBJ2-7, reads KAGVTQTPRYLIKTRGQQVTLSCSPISGHRSVSWYQQTPGQGLQFLFEYFSETQRNKGNFPGRFSGRQFSNSRSEMNVSTLELGDSALYLCASSLVEQGPYEQYFGPGTRLTVT.